The clone carrying this TCR beta chain occurred a few times. These data belong to a study of T-cell reconstitution after alpha-beta-depleted transplantation in children. As it was prepared, the TCRbeta library received unique molecular identifiers. TCRdb reanalysed the PCR reads using MiXCR and keeps one entry per CDR3 protein. The sample carries roughly 340,000 distinct CDR3 sequences, roughly 15% recorded once. The CDR3 is made up of 12 amino acids. In germline, CDR1 is SGHVS, CDR2 FQNEAQ. V shed 5 bases and J shed 4 bases, with 8 bases lying between them. The receptor's source is a male patient aged 2-15 years who had a stem cell transplant for acute lymphoblastic leukemia, so the T cells may come from the graft donor. V is TRBV7-8 and J is TRBJ1-2; D call uncertain. Sequenced material: PBMCs, mostly from graft donor cells, taken 360 days after TCRalphabeta/CD19-depleted stem cell transplant. CDR3: CASSRHTYGYTF. CDR3 bases: TGTGCCAGCAGCCGGCACACCTATGGCTACACCTTC.